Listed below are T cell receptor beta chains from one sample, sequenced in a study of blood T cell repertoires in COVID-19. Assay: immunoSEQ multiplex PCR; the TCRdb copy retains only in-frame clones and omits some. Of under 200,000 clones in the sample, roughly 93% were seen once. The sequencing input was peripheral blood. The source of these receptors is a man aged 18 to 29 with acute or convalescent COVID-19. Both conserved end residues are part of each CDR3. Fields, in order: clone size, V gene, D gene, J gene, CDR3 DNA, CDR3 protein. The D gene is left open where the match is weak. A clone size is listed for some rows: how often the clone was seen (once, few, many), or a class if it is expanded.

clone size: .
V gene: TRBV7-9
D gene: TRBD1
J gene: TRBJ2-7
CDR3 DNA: TGTGCCAGCAGCTTTCAAGGGACAGGGGCTAACGAGCAGTACTTC
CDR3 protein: CASSFQGTGANEQYF

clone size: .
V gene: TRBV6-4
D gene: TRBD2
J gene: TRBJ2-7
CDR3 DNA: TGTGCCAGCAGTGCCCTAGCGGGAGGGTACGAGCAGTACTTC
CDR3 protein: CASSALAGGYEQYF

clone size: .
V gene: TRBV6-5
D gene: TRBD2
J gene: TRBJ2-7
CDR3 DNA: TGTGCCAGCAGTTTCCCAGCGGGAGGGCCAGGGGAGCAGTACTTC
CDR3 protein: CASSFPAGGPGEQYF

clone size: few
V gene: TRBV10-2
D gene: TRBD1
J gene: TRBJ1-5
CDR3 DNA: TGCGCCAGCAGTGTTGACAGGGGAAATCAGCCCCAGCATTTT
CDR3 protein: CASSVDRGNQPQHF

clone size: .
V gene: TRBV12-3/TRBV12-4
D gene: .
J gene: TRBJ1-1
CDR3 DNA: TGTGCCAGCAGCAATACAGAGAACACTGAAGCTTTCTTT
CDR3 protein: CASSNTENTEAFF

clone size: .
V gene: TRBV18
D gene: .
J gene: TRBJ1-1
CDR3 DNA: TGTGCCAGCTCAGAGAGTGGAGGAGTACTCCATGAAGCTTTCTTT
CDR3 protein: CASSESGGVLHEAFF

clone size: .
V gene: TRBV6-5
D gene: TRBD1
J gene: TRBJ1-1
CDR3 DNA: TGTGCCAGCAGAGAGACAGGGTTCCCGAAGGGATGGGATTTCTTT
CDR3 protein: CASRETGFPKGWDFF

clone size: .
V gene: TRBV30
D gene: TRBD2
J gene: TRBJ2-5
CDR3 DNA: TGTGCCTGGAGTGTACCGGGTAGCGGGGGGAGTCCAGAGACCCAGTACTTC
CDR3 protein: CAWSVPGSGGSPETQYF

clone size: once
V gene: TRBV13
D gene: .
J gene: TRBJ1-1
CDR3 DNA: TGTGCCAGCAGCTTAGGTCGGACATTCCACACTGAAGCTTTCTTT
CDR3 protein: CASSLGRTFHTEAFF

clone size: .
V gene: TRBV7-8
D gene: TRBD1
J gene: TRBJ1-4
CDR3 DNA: TGTGCCAGCAGCACCGGGACAGGGGGAGGTAATGAAAAACTGTTTTTT
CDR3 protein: CASSTGTGGGNEKLFF

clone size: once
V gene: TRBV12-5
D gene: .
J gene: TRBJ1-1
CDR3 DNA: TGTGCTAGTGGTTTGGGCCAGGGTGCTTCTGAAGCTTTCTTT
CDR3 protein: CASGLGQGASEAFF

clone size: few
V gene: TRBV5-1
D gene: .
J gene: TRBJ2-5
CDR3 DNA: TGCGCCAGCAGCATGACTCAAGAGACCCAGTACTTC
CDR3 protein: CASSMTQETQYF

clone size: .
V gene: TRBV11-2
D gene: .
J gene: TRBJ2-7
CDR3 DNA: TGTGCCAGCAGCCAAACCCTGACTAGGAAAGCCTACGAGCAGTACTTC
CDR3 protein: CASSQTLTRKAYEQYF

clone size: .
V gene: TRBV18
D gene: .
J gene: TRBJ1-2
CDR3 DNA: TGTGCCAGCTCGGCACGAACAACTTCTCAGAACGGGGACTATGGCTACACCTTC
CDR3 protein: CASSARTTSQNGDYGYTF

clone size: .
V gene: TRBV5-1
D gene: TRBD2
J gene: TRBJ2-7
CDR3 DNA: TGCGCCAGCAGCTTGCCGGGACTAGCGGGGTCCGGGGGATACGAGCAGTACTTC
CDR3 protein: CASSLPGLAGSGGYEQYF

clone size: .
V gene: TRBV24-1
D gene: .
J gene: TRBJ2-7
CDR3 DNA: TGTGCCACCAGTGGGGCTTCGAGGGACGAGCAGTACTTC
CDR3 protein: CATSGASRDEQYF

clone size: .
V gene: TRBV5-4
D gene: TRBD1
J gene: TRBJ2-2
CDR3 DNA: TGTGCCAGCAGCCCAGACAGGGGGGGCACCGGGGAGCTGTTTTTT
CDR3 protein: CASSPDRGGTGELFF

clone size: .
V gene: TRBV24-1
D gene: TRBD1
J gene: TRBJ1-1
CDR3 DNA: TGTGCCACCAGTGAAACAGGGGGCAGGAACACTGAAGCTTTCTTT
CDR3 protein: CATSETGGRNTEAFF

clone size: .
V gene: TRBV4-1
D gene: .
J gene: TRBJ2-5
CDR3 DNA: TGCGCCAGCAGCCAAGATAATCCGGGAATGGAGACCCAGTACTTC
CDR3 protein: CASSQDNPGMETQYF

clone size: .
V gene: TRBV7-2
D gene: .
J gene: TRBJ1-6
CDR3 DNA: TGTGCCAGCAGCTCAGCGGGCCACGATAATTCACCCCTCCACTTT
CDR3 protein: CASSSAGHDNSPLHF

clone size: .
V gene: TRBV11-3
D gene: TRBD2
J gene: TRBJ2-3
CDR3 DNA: TGTGCCAGCAGCCTTGGACTAGCGGGGAGCACAGATACGCAGTATTTT
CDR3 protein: CASSLGLAGSTDTQYF

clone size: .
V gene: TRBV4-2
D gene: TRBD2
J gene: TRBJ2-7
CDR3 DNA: TGTGCCAGCAGCCAAGGGGTTTTAAGCGGGAGAGATACCTACGAGCAGTACTTC
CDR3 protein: CASSQGVLSGRDTYEQYF

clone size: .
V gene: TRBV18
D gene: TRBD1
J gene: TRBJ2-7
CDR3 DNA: TGTGCCAGCTCATCTGGACAGGGATTGTCCTACGAGCAGTACTTC
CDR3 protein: CASSSGQGLSYEQYF

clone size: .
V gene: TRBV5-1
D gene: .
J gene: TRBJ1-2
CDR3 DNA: TGCGCCAGCAGCTGGATCCCGGGGGGGCAGGATGGCTACACCTTC
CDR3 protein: CASSWIPGGQDGYTF

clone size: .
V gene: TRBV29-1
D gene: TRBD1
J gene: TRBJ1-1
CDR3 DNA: TGCAGCGCTCTAGGACAGGGGGCGTTCGCATCGAACACTGAAGCTTTCTTT
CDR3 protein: CSALGQGAFASNTEAFF

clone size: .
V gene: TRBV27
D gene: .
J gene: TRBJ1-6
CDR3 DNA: TGTGCCAGCAGTTTCAGAAATAATTCACCCCTCCACTTT
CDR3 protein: CASSFRNNSPLHF

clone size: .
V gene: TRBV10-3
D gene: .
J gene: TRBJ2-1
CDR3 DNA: TGTGCCATCAGTGAGTCTAGGGCGGGCGGTGAGCAGTTCTTC
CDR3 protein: CAISESRAGGEQFF

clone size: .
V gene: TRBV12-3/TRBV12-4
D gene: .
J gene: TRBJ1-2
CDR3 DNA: TGTGCCAGCACTCGCGGGCCGGTCGGCTACACCTTC
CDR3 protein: CASTRGPVGYTF

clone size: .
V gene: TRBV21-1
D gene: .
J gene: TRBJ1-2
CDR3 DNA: TGTGCCAGCAGGTTGACAGGGGACTATGGCTACACCTTC
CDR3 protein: CASRLTGDYGYTF

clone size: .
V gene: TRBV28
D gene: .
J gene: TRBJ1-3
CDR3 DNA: TGTGCCAGCAGTTCCTGGACAGTTCCGATCTCGGACACCATATATTTT
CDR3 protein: CASSSWTVPISDTIYF

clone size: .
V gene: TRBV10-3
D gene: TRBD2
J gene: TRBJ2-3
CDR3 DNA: TGTGCCACCGGAGGGCTAGCGGGGGAGACGACCAGAGATACGCAGTATTTT
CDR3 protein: CATGGLAGETTRDTQYF

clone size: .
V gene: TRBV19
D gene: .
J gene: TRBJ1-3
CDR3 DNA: TGTGCCAGTAGTATGGGCCTACACCCTGGAAACACCATATATTTT
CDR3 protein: CASSMGLHPGNTIYF

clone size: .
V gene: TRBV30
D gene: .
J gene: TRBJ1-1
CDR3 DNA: TGTGCCTGGAGTGCTGTTGTCAGTGAAGCTTTCTTT
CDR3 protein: CAWSAVVSEAFF

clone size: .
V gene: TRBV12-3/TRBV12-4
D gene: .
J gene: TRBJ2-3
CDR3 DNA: TGTGCCAGCAAGGAGGGGCATACGCAGTATTTT
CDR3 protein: CASKEGHTQYF

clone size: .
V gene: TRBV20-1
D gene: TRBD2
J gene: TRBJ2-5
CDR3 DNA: TGCAGTGCTAGTGAGGCGGCGGGGGGCTACCAAGAGACCCAGTACTTC
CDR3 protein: CSASEAAGGYQETQYF

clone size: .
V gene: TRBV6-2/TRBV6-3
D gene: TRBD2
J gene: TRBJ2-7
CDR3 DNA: TGTGCCAGCAGTTACTTAGCGGGGGGATCCTACGAGCAGTACTTC
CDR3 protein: CASSYLAGGSYEQYF

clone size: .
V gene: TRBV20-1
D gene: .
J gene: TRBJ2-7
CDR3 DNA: TGCAGTGCCCCCCGGGACACCGAGCAGTACTTC
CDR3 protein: CSAPRDTEQYF

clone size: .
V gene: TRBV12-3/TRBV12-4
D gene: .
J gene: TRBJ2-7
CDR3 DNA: TGTGCCAGCTGTTCTTTTTACGAGCAGTACTTC
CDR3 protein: CASCSFYEQYF